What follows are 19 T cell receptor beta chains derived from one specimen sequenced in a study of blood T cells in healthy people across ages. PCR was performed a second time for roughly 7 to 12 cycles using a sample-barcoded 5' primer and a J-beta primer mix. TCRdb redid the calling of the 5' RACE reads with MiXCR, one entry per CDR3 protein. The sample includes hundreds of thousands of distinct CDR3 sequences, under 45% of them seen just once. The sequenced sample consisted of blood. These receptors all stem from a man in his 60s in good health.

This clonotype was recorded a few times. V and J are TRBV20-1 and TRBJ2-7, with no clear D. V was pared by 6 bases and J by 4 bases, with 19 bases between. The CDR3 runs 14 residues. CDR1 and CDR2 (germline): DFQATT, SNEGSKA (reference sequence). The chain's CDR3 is CSADGPTIGYEQYF. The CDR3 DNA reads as TGCAGTGCCGACGGGCCCACCATAGGGTACGAGCAGTACTTC.

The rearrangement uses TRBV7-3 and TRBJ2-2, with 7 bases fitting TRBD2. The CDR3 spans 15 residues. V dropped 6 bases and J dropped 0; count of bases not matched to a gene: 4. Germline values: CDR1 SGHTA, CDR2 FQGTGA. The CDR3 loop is CASSTGLANTGELFF. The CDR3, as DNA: TGTGCCAGCAGTACCGGACTAGCGAACACCGGGGAGCTGTTTTTT.

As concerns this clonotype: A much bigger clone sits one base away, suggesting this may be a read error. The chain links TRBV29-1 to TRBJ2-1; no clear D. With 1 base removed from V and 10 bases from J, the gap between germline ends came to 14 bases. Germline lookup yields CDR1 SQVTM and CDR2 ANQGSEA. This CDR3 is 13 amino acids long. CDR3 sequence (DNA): TGCAGCGTTGAAGTAATGCACTCCTACGAGCAGTTCTTC. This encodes CSVEVMHSYEQFF.

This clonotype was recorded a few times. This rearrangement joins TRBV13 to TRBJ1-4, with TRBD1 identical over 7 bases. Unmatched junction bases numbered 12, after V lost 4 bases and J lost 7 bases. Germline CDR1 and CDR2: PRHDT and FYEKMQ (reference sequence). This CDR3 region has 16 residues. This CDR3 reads CASSSSEGGEVEKLFF. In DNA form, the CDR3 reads TGTGCCAGCAGCTCCAGTGAAGGGGGCGAGGTTGAAAAACTGTTTTTT.

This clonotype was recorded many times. CDR3 in amino acids: CASSLEWETQYF. In DNA form, the CDR3 reads TGTGCCAGCAGCTTAGAATGGGAGACCCAGTACTTC. The chain has TRBV7-2 and TRBJ2-5; D unresolved. The germline CDR1 and CDR2 sequences are SGHTA and FQGNSA. Trimming shortened V by 1 base and J by 5 bases, and 5 bases separated the two germline ends. This CDR3 is built from 12 residues.

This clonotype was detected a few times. The CDR3 reads CASSEGWAYTF. As DNA, the CDR3 is TGTGCCAGCAGTGAAGGGTGGGCTTACACCTTC. V is TRBV6-1 and J is TRBJ1-2; D gene ambiguous. Germline CDR1 is MNHNS and CDR2 is SASEGT. The CDR3 length is 11 residues. V lost 1 base to trimming and J lost 11 bases, with 8 bases between them.

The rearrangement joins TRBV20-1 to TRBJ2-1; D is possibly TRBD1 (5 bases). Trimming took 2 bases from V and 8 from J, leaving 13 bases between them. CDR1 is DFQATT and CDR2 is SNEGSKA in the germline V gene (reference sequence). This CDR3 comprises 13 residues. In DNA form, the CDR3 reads TGCAGTGCTAGAACCCTAGGGGTGGATGAGCAGTTCTTC. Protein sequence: CSARTLGVDEQFF.

CDR3 bases: TGTGCCAGCAGCTTCCAGGGCATGCACTTGGGAACCGGGGAGCTGTTTTTT. It translates to CASSFQGMHLGTGELFF. This chain connects TRBV7-9 to TRBJ2-2; D is possibly TRBD1 (5 bases). Germline assignment: CDR1 SEHNR and CDR2 FQNEAQ (reference sequence). This CDR3 is built from 17 residues. V gave up 3 bases and J gave up 5 bases, with 19 bases separating them.

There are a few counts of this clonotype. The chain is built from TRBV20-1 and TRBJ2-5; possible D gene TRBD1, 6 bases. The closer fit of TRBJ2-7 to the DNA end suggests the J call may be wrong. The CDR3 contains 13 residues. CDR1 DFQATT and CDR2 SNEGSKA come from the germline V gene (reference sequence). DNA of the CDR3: TGCAGTGCTAGGGACAGTGGGGGTTACGAGCAGTACTTC. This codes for CSARDSGGYEQYF.

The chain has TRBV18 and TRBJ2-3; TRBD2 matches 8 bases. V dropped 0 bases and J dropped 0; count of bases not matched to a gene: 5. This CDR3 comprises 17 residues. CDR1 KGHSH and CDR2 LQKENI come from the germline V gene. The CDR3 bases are TGTGCCAGCTCACCACCGCGGGGGGAAGCTAGCACAGATACGCAGTATTTT. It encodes CASSPPRGEASTDTQYF.

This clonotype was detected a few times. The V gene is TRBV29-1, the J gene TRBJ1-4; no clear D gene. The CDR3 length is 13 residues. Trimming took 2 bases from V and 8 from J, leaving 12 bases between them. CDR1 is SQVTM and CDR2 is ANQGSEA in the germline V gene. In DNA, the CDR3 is TGCAGCGTTGAACTACAGAAGGCCGAAAAACTGTTTTTT. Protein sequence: CSVELQKAEKLFF.

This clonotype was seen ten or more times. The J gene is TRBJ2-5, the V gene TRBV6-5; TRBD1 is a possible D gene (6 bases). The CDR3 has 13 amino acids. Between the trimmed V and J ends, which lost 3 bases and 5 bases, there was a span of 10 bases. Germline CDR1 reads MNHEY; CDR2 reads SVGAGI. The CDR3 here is CASSYQGSETQYF. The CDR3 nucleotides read TGTGCCAGCAGTTATCAGGGGAGCGAGACCCAGTACTTC.

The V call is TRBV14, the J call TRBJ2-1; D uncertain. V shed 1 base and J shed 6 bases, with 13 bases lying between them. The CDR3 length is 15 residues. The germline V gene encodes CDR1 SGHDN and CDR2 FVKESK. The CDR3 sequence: CASSQVSLPGNEQFF. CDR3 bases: TGTGCCAGCAGCCAAGTGTCCCTTCCGGGCAATGAGCAGTTCTTC.

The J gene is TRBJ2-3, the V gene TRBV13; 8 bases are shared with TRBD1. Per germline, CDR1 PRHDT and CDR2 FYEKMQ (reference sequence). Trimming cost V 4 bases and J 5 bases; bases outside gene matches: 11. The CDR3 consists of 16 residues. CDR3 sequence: CASSSRGLGARDTQYF. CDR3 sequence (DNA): TGTGCCAGCAGCTCCAGGGGGCTGGGGGCGAGAGATACGCAGTATTTT.

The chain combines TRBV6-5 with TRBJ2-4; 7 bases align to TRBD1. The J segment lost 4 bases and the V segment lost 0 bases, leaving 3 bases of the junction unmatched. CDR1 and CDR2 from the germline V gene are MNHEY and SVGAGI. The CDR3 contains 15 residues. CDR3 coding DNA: TGTGCCAGCAGTTACTCGGGGACAGTTAAAAACATTCAGTACTTC. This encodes CASSYSGTVKNIQYF.

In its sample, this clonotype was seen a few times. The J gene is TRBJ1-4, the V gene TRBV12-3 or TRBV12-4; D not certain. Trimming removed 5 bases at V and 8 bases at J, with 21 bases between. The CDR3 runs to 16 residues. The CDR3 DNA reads TGTGCCAGCAGTCTTAGTGGGCCACCTAGGCGCGAAAAACTGTTTTTT. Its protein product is CASSLSGPPRREKLFF.

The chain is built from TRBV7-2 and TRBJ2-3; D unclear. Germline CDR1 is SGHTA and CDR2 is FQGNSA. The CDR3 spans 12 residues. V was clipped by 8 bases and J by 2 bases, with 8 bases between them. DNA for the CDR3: TGTGCCAGCCGTCGCATCACAGATACGCAGTATTTT. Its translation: CASRRITDTQYF.

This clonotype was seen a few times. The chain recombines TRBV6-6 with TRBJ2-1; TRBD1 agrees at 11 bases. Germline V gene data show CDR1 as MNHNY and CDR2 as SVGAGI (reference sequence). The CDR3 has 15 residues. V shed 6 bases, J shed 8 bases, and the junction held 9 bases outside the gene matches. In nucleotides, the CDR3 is TGTGCCAGCAGAGCCGGACAGGGGGCGGCGTATGAGCAGTTCTTC. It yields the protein CASRAGQGAAYEQFF.

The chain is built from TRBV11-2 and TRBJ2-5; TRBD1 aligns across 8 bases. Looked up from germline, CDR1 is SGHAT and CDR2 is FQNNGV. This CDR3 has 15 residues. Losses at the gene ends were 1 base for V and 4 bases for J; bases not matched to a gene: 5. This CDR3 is CASSLARGRRETQYF. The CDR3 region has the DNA TGTGCCAGCAGCTTAGCCAGGGGGCGGAGAGAGACCCAGTACTTC. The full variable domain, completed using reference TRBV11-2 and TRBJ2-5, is EAGVAQSPRYKIIEKRQSVAFWCNPISGHATLYWYQQILGQGPKLLIQFQNNGVVDDSQLPKDRFSAERLKGVDSTLKIQPAKLEDSAVYLCASSLARGRRETQYFGPGTRLLVL.